The 31 T cell receptor beta chains below all came from one sample that was sequenced in a study of vaccination and CD4 T cells after COVID-19. Regarding treatment: approximately 10-day PBMC culture with coronavirus spike peptide pools or control peptides (ViraFEST assay). Cultured CD4+ T cell DNA was sequenced using the Oncomine TCR Beta short-read assay. TCRdb fed the PCR reads into MiXCR, producing one record per CDR3 protein. This table has under 20,000 distinct CDR3 sequences, around 59% appearing once. Their antigens are not known. The sequenced sample was CD4+ T cells from blood, cultured in vitro. Receptors originate from a human donor who had recovered from COVID-19.

V gene TRBV7-2 combines with J gene TRBJ2-5; D gene unclear. CDR3 length: 11 residues. Germline V gene lookup returns CDR1 SGHTA and CDR2 FQGNSA. Trimming cost V 1 base and J 7 bases, with 4 bases left between them. CDR3 residues: CASSLVATQYF. CDR3 coding DNA: TGTGCCAGCAGCTTAGTGGCGACCCAGTACTTC.

CDR3 loop: CASSPTGQAGYTF. CDR3 bases: TGTGCCAGCAGCCCTACGGGACAGGCCGGCTACACCTTC. The chain carries TRBV7-9 and TRBJ1-2; 8 positions match TRBD1. The junction had 7 bases not matched to a gene; V was cut back by 5 bases and J by 8 bases. There are 13 residues in the CDR3. Germline values: CDR1 SEHNR, CDR2 FQNEAQ (reference sequence).

A few counts support this clonotype. The gene calls are TRBV6-2 or TRBV6-3 and TRBJ2-3; TRBD2 matches at 7 bases. This CDR3 comprises 14 residues. Germline V CDR1 and CDR2: MNHEY, SVGEGT. V was pared by 8 bases and J by 3 bases, with 8 bases of the junction left unmatched. The CDR3 DNA sequence: TGTGCCAGCGGGCGCGGGGGTCGGACAGATACGCAGTATTTT. Translated, it gives CASGRGGRTDTQYF.

J is TRBJ1-6 and V is TRBV7-9; TRBD1 agrees at 9 bases. From germline, CDR1 is SEHNR and CDR2 FQNEAQ (reference sequence). The CDR3 spans 14 residues. V lost 2 bases and J lost 8; bases outside the gene matches: 1. As DNA, the CDR3 is TGTGCCAGCAGCTTATGGGACAGGGATTCACCCCTCCACTTT. It translates to CASSLWDRDSPLHF.

This chain uses TRBV20-1 with TRBJ2-1, with 8 bases that match TRBD2. V was clipped by 0 bases and J by 1 base; unmatched bases: 8. Germline V gives CDR1 DFQATT, CDR2 SNEGSKA (reference sequence). This CDR3 is 17 amino acids long. DNA of the CDR3: TGCAGTGCTAGAGATACGGGGGGGCCGAAGTCCTACAATGAGCAGTTCTTC. Amino acids: CSARDTGGPKSYNEQFF.

J is TRBJ1-1 and V is TRBV20-1, with D possibly TRBD1 on 5 matching bases. CDR3 length equals 13 residues. CDR1 and CDR2 (germline): DFQATT, SNEGSKA (reference sequence). V was trimmed by 3 bases and J by 4 bases, leaving 12 bases between them. CDR3 protein: CSAREGKGTEAFF. The CDR3 DNA reads TGCAGTGCTAGGGAGGGGAAGGGCACTGAAGCTTTCTTT.

The gene calls are TRBV9 and TRBJ2-7; D is possibly TRBD2 (5 bases). This CDR3 spans 14 amino acids. The germline V gene encodes CDR1 SGDLS and CDR2 YYNGEE. Trimming shortened V by 3 bases and J by 0 bases, and 10 bases separated the two germline ends. DNA for the CDR3: TGTGCCAGCAGCGCTGAGGGCATCTCCTACGAGCAGTACTTC. Protein product: CASSAEGISYEQYF. The whole variable domain, filled in from reference TRBV9 and TRBJ2-7, reads DSGVTQTPKHLITATGQRVTLRCSPRSGDLSVYWYQQSLDQGLQFLIQYYNGEERAKGNILERFSAQQFPDLHSELNLSSLELGDSALYFCASSAEGISYEQYFGPGTRLTVT.

This rearrangement joins TRBV7-2 to TRBJ1-3; 7 bases align to TRBD1. The CDR3 consists of 16 residues. J gave up 8 bases and V 4 bases, and 14 bases lay outside the gene matches. Germline CDR1 reads SGHTA; CDR2 reads FQGNSA. The CDR3 loop is CASSSYRRDSGDTIYF. In DNA, the CDR3 is TGTGCCAGCAGCTCTTACCGCCGGGACAGCGGGGACACCATATATTTT. Looking up the rest from reference TRBV7-2 and TRBJ1-3 gives the full variable domain: GAGVSQSPSNKVTEKGKDVELRCDPISGHTALYWYRQSLGQGLEFLIYFQGNSAPDKSGLPSDRFSAERTGGSVSTLTIQRTQQEDSAVYLCASSSYRRDSGDTIYFGEGSWLTVV.

This sequence joins TRBV7-9 and TRBJ2-1, with TRBD1 matching 10 bases. Trimming removed 5 bases from V and 5 bases from J; junction bases left unmatched: 9. The germline V gene encodes CDR1 SEHNR and CDR2 FQNEAQ (reference sequence). CDR3 size: 16 residues. Written as DNA, the CDR3 is TGTGCCAGCAGCACCTCGGGACAGGGGTCCGACAATGAGCAGTTCTTC. This sequence encodes CASSTSGQGSDNEQFF.

V is TRBV14 and J is TRBJ1-2; weak D call: TRBD1 (5 bases). CDR1 is SGHDN and CDR2 is FVKESK in the germline V gene. Trimming stripped 2 bases from V and 8 bases from J, with 9 bases between. CDR3 length equals 12 residues. CDR3 DNA sequence: TGTGCCAGCAGCCAATCAGGGTACGGCTACACCTTC. It specifies CASSQSGYGYTF. Together with reference TRBV14 and TRBJ1-2, the CDR3 gives the full variable domain: EAGVTQFPSHSVIEKGQTVTLRCDPISGHDNLYWYRRVMGKEIKFLLHFVKESKQDESGMPNNRFLAERTGGTYSTLKVQPAELEDSGVYFCASSQSGYGYTFGSGTRLTVV.

The V and J genes are TRBV5-1 and TRBJ1-2, with a possible D match to TRBD1 (5 bases). The CDR3 spans 13 residues. The ends were cut back, 5 bases at V and 6 bases at J, with 14 bases in the middle. Germline V gene lookup returns CDR1 SGHRS and CDR2 YFSETQ. The CDR3 DNA is TGCGCCAGCAGTTTCGGGACGGAGCATGGCTACACCTTC. Amino acids: CASSFGTEHGYTF.

This clonotype turned up a few times. CDR3 sequence reads: CASATGYNQPQHF. Written as DNA, the CDR3 is TGTGCCAGCGCAACAGGGTACAATCAGCCCCAGCATTTT. V and J are TRBV19 and TRBJ1-5, with a tentative D call TRBD1 (6 bases). V shed 9 bases and J shed 3 bases, with 12 bases lying between them. The CDR3 loop spans 13 amino acids. CDR1 is LNHDA, CDR2 SQIVND, per germline (reference sequence).

This clonotype came up once. The chain employs TRBV30 and TRBJ1-5; D perhaps matches TRBD1 (5 bases). Germline V gene lookup returns CDR1 GTSNPN and CDR2 SVGIG (reference sequence). With 1 base removed from V and 5 bases from J, the gap between germline ends came to 12 bases. This CDR3 comprises 14 residues. The CDR3 bases are TGTGCCTGGAGTGCGGGGGGGGTCCATCAGCCCCAGCATTTT. It specifies CAWSAGGVHQPQHF.

The chain recombines TRBV10-3 with TRBJ2-1; D is undetermined. Per germline, CDR1 ENHRY and CDR2 SYGVKD. V lost 10 bases and J 3 bases, leaving 7 bases between the germline ends. This CDR3 region has 11 residues. This chain's CDR3 is CATKNYNEQFF. The CDR3 DNA is TGTGCCACCAAAAACTACAATGAGCAGTTCTTC.

This sequence joins TRBV6-1 and TRBJ1-2; 7 positions match TRBD1. In germline, CDR1 is MNHNS, CDR2 SASEGT. The junction had 9 bases not matched to a gene; V was cut back by 5 bases and J by 6 bases. The CDR3 covers 14 residues. The chain's CDR3 is CASSPVDRVDGYTF. The CDR3 DNA sequence: TGTGCCAGCAGTCCGGTCGACAGGGTGGATGGCTACACCTTC.

This chain joins TRBV6-1 and TRBJ2-1, with D tentatively TRBD1 (6 bases). CDR1 is MNHNS, CDR2 SASEGT, per germline. CDR3 size: 18 residues. Trimming shortened V by 6 bases and J by 0 bases, and 21 bases separated the two germline ends. The CDR3 is CASSEHPRGRSSYNEQFF. CDR3 in DNA: TGTGCCAGCAGCGAACACCCTAGGGGGAGAAGCTCCTACAATGAGCAGTTCTTC.

This clonotype was counted between two and nine times. This sequence joins TRBV11-2 and TRBJ2-1; the D gene is possibly TRBD2 (6 bases). Germline V gene sequence: CDR1 SGHAT, CDR2 FQNNGV. Trimming took off 3 bases at V and 0 bases at J, with 9 bases between the two ends. The CDR3 length is 15 residues. CDR3: CASSLEGRSYNEQFF. The DNA of the CDR3 is TGTGCCAGCAGCTTGGAGGGCCGCTCCTACAATGAGCAGTTCTTC.

This clonotype came up once. This chain connects TRBV21-1 to TRBJ2-5; TRBD2 is the table's D call and was not checked against the DNA. TRBV21-1 is listed as a pseudogene. The CDR3 runs to 18 residues. This chain's CDR3 is CAPLGRASSGGAGETQYF. The CDR3 DNA reads as TGTGCCCCTCTGGGTAGGGCCTCTAGCGGGGGGGCCGGGGAGACCCAGTACTTC.

The chain recombines TRBV7-8 with TRBJ2-1; TRBD2 matches at 9 bases. This CDR3 is built from 15 residues. CDR1 is SGHVS, CDR2 FQNEAQ, per germline. V trimming: 5 bases; J trimming: 2 bases; junction bases outside the gene matches: 4. CDR3 protein: CASSRRLAAYNEQFF. CDR3 DNA: TGTGCCAGCAGCCGCCGACTAGCGGCCTACAATGAGCAGTTCTTC.

The rearrangement links TRBV20-1 to TRBJ1-5; D call uncertain. The CDR3 sequence is 13 residues long. The germline V and J ends were trimmed by 3 bases and 3 bases, with 9 bases remaining between them. Germline CDR1 is DFQATT and CDR2 is SNEGSKA (reference sequence). The CDR3 loop reads CSASEMNNQPQHF. CDR3 coding DNA: TGCAGTGCTAGTGAAATGAACAATCAGCCCCAGCATTTT.

This clonotype occurred once. This chain uses TRBV6-1 with TRBJ2-7, with D perhaps TRBD2 (5 bases). The CDR3 has 15 residues. V was pared by 5 bases and J by 0 bases, with 14 bases between. The germline V gene encodes CDR1 MNHNS and CDR2 SASEGT. The chain's CDR3 is CASSRATSSSYEQYF. The CDR3 coding sequence is TGTGCCAGCAGTCGTGCCACTAGTTCCTCCTACGAGCAGTACTTC.

V is TRBV7-7 and J is TRBJ2-7; TRBD1 agrees at 9 bases. CDR1 SSHAT and CDR2 FNYEAQ come from the germline V gene (reference sequence). CDR3 length: 13 residues. V trimming: 5 bases; J trimming: 5 bases; junction bases outside the gene matches: 4. DNA for the CDR3: TGTGCCAGCAGCCTGGACAGGGGTGACGAGCAGTACTTC. It codes for CASSLDRGDEQYF.

This clonotype occurred a few times. CDR3 amino acids: CSARDRRANTEAFF. The CDR3 coding sequence is TGCAGTGCTAGGGATCGCAGGGCGAACACTGAAGCTTTCTTT. The rearrangement links TRBV20-1 to TRBJ1-1, with D possibly matching TRBD1 (5 bases). CDR3 length equals 14 residues. V lost 3 bases to trimming and J lost 1 base, with 12 bases between them. Germline CDR1 reads DFQATT; CDR2 reads SNEGSKA (reference sequence).

The chain combines TRBV7-9 with TRBJ2-2; D is perhaps TRBD1 (5 bases). Germline values: CDR1 SEHNR, CDR2 FQNEAQ (reference sequence). The CDR3 extends over 14 amino acids. Deletions cut 2 bases from V and 8 bases from J, with 12 bases between. CDR3 bases: TGTGCCAGCAGCTTAAGGGGAATGAGTGGGGAGCTGTTTTTT. This encodes CASSLRGMSGELFF. Using reference TRBV7-9 and TRBJ2-2 for the parts outside the CDR3, the full variable domain is DTGVSQNPRHKITKRGQNVTFRCDPISEHNRLYWYRQTLGQGPEFLTYFQNEAQLEKSRLLSDRFSAERPKGSFSTLEIQRTEQGDSAMYLCASSLRGMSGELFFGEGSRLTVL.

This clonotype was seen a handful of times. V and J are TRBV24-1 and TRBJ1-2; D uncertain. From germline, CDR1 is KGHDR and CDR2 SFDVKD. The V gene lost 3 bases and the J gene lost 3 bases, with 7 bases spanning the gap. The CDR3 covers 13 residues. The CDR3 reads CATSDATHYGYTF. DNA of the CDR3: TGTGCCACCAGTGATGCCACACACTATGGCTACACCTTC.

The V gene is TRBV28, the J gene TRBJ1-5; a weak D match, TRBD1 (5 bases). Germline V CDR1 and CDR2: MDHEN, SYDVKM. V lost 7 bases and J lost 0, with 16 bases in between. The CDR3 extends over 16 amino acids. The CDR3 DNA reads as TGTGCCAGCACCCTATCCAGGGTCCCTAGCAATCAGCCCCAGCATTTT. Protein sequence: CASTLSRVPSNQPQHF.

V gene TRBV19 combines with J gene TRBJ1-5; D is ambiguous. V shed 8 bases and J shed 4 bases, with 15 bases lying between them. CDR3 length: 14 residues. Germline V gene sequence: CDR1 LNHDA, CDR2 SQIVND (reference sequence). The CDR3 DNA reads TGTGCCAGTTCCGCACAAGGGTTTAATCAGCCCCAGCATTTT. Residues: CASSAQGFNQPQHF.

This rearrangement joins TRBV10-3 to TRBJ1-2, with 7 bases aligning to TRBD1. The trim removed 7 bases at V and 7 bases at J, leaving 12 bases unmatched. The CDR3 spans 14 residues. Germline V gives CDR1 ENHRY, CDR2 SYGVKD. CDR3 sequence (DNA): TGTGCCATCACCGGGGACAGTCCCCTCGGTGGCTACACCTTC. Its translation: CAITGDSPLGGYTF.

This clonotype showed up just a few times. V and J are TRBV6-4 and TRBJ2-3; TRBD1 matches at 9 bases. Trimming cost V 6 bases and J 3 bases; bases outside gene matches: 7. From germline, CDR1 is MRHNA and CDR2 SNTAGT. This CDR3 is 15 amino acids long. The CDR3 is CASSHLGQGTDTQYF. Here the CDR3 DNA reads TGTGCCAGCAGCCACCTGGGACAGGGTACAGATACGCAGTATTTT.

The chain recombines TRBV19 with TRBJ2-7; TRBD1 or TRBD2 may be the D gene (5 bases each). This CDR3 has 13 residues. V lost 7 bases and J lost 2, with 12 bases in between. Germline CDR1 is LNHDA and CDR2 is SQIVND (reference sequence). The DNA for the CDR3 is TGTGCCAGTAAGGGGCAGGGAGCCTACGAGCAGTACTTC. Protein: CASKGQGAYEQYF.

This clonotype was observed a handful of times. The V and J genes are TRBV12-3 or TRBV12-4 and TRBJ1-2; possible D gene TRBD1, 6 bases. This CDR3 comprises 13 residues. V was shortened by 6 bases and J by 4 bases, with 12 bases between the two germline ends. The CDR3 loop reads CASSRSGAYGYTF. The CDR3 nucleotides read TGTGCCAGCAGCCGCTCGGGGGCCTATGGCTACACCTTC.